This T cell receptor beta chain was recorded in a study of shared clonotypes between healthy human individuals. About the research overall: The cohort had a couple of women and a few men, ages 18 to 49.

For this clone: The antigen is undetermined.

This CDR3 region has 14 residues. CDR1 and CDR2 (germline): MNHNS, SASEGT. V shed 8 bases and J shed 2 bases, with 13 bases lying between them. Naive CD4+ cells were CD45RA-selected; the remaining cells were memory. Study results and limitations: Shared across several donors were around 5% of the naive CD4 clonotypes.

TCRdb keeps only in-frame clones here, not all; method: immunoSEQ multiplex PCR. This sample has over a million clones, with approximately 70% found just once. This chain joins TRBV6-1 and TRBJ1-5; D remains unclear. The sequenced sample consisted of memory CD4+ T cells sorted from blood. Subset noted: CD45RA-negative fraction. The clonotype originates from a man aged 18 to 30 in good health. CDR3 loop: CASRASPGNQPQHF. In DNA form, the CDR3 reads TGTGCCAGCCGTGCGAGTCCCGGCAATCAGCCCCAGCATTTT.